This T cell receptor (beta chain) was recovered during a study of OX40 agonist ivuxolimab in advanced cancers. Study-wide background: Patients with prior anti-PD-1, anti-PD-L1 or anti-CTLA-4 therapy were eligible; 40% had some. Study-wide points: Patients who responded partially at 0.1-3.0 mg/kg showed clonal expansion ranking among the lowest.

Repertoires were generated with immunoSEQ multiplex PCR, while TCRdb's copy carries only in-frame clones and drops some. The sample carries roughly 56,000 clones, about 82% recorded once. In germline, CDR1 is SGHDT, CDR2 YYEEEE. V was clipped by 5 bases and J by 5 bases, with 7 bases between them. The CDR3 runs 11 residues. A note on this clone: Its specificity is unknown.

V is TRBV5-6 and J is TRBJ2-5, with a tentative D call TRBD2 (5 bases). Specimen: CD4+ or CD8+ T cells sorted from blood, collected in a trial of the OX40 agonist ivuxolimab. This sequence originates from an adult with an advanced solid tumor such as melanoma, head and neck, liver or kidney cancer. In nucleotides, the CDR3 is TGTGCCAGCAGTCGAGGGGAGACCCAGTACTTC. This sequence encodes CASSRGETQYF.